These 6 T cell receptor beta chains originate from one sample sequenced in a study of vaccination and CD4 T cells after COVID-19. No cognate antigen is known for these TCRs. The Oncomine TCR Beta short-read assay sequenced DNA from cultured CD4+ T cells. TCRdb called the PCR reads again in MiXCR, with one record for every CDR3 protein. This sample yields about 16,000 distinct CDR3 sequences, of which 35% are seen a single time; just over 14% belongs to the top ten. The treatment was: roughly ten-day PBMC culture with coronavirus spike peptide pools or control peptides (ViraFEST assay). The specimen sequenced was cultured CD4+ T cells from blood. The receptors stem from a human donor with COVID-19.

This rearrangement joins TRBV7-9 to TRBJ1-5, with a tentative D call TRBD1 (6 bases). Per the germline V gene, CDR1 is SEHNR and CDR2 is FQNEAQ (reference sequence). Trimming took off 5 bases at V and 5 bases at J, with 13 bases between the two ends. The CDR3 runs 14 residues. The CDR3 loop reads CASSLSRTDQPQHF. In DNA, the CDR3 is TGTGCCAGCAGCCTCTCCCGGACAGATCAGCCCCAGCATTTT.

A note on this clonotype: One end of the junction varies from germline; a read error may be responsible. The chain joins TRBV7-7 to TRBJ2-3, with TRBD1 as a possible D gene (5 bases). Germline CDR1 is SSHAT and CDR2 is FNYEAQ (reference sequence). This CDR3 is built from 14 residues. CDR3 nucleotide sequence: TGTGCTAGCAGCTTAAGCAGGGTAACAGATACGCAGTATTTT. Its translation: CASSLSRVTDTQYF.

This clonotype was observed a handful of times. CDR3 sequence (DNA): TGTGCCAAGCCAGCCGTCGGAGGACAATTTTCCGAGCAGTACTTC. This gives the protein CAKPAVGGQFSEQYF. The chain employs TRBV6-1 and TRBJ2-7, with D tentatively TRBD1 or TRBD2 (5 bases each). Per germline, CDR1 MNHNS and CDR2 SASEGT. The V gene lost 10 bases and the J gene lost 6 bases, with 25 bases spanning the gap. The CDR3 extends over 15 amino acids.

This clonotype is termed medium-sized. The chain links TRBV6-1 to TRBJ1-2; D is unresolved. CDR1 MNHNS and CDR2 SASEGT come from the germline V gene. V lost 6 bases to trimming and J lost 1 base, with 6 bases between them. The CDR3 contains 12 residues. The CDR3 is CASSFNNYGYTF. The CDR3 nucleotides are TGTGCCAGCAGCTTTAATAACTATGGCTACACCTTC.

The chain carries TRBV15 and TRBJ2-5; D might be TRBD2 (6 bases). The germline CDR1 and CDR2 sequences are LNHNV and YYDKDF (reference sequence). Deletions cut 0 bases from V and 2 bases from J, with 10 bases between. The CDR3 runs to 15 residues. CDR3 nucleotide sequence: TGTGCCACCAGCAGAGAGTCGGGGGTTCAAGAGACCCAGTACTTC. Amino acid sequence: CATSRESGVQETQYF.

The chain employs TRBV19 and TRBJ2-6; the match to TRBD2 covers 9 bases. Unmatched junction bases numbered 13, after V lost 6 bases and J lost 1 base. CDR1 LNHDA and CDR2 SQIVND come from the germline V gene (reference sequence). The CDR3 has 19 residues. The CDR3 loop reads CASSRRGQRGESGANVLTF. The CDR3 nucleotides are TGTGCCAGTAGCCGGAGGGGTCAGCGGGGGGAGTCTGGGGCCAACGTCCTGACTTTC.